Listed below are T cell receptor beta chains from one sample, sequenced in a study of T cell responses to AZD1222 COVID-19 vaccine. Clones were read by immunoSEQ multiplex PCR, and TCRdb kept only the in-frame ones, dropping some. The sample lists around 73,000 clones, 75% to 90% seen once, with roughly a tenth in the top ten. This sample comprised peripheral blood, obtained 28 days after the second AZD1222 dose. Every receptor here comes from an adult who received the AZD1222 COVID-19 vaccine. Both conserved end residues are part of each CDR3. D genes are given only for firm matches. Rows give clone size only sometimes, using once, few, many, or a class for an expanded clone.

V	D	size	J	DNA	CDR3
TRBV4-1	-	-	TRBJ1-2	TGCGCCAGCAGCCAAGTTTTAGTGAACTATGGCTACACCTTC	CASSQVLVNYGYTF
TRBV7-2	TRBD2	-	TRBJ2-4	TGTGCCAGCAGCCAGAGCGGGGGACCCCGCATTCAGTACTTC	CASSQSGGPRIQYF
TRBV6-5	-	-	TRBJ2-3	TGTGCCAGCAGCCTACAGGGCCCGGAGGATACGCAGTATTTT	CASSLQGPEDTQYF
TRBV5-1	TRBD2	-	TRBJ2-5	TGCGCCAGCAGCTTGGCCGGACTAGCGGGAGAGACCCAGTACTTC	CASSLAGLAGETQYF
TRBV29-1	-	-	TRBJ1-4	TGCAGCGTGGGACACAGTAATGAAAAACTGTTTTTT	CSVGHSNEKLFF
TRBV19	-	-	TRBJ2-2	TGTGCCAGTTCGTTCCGCAACGGGGAGCTGTTTTTT	CASSFRNGELFF
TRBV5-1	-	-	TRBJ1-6	TGCGCCAGCAGCTTGGCCTGGGACGGTAGCTCCTATAATTCACCCCTCCACTTT	CASSLAWDGSSYNSPLHF
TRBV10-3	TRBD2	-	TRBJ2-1	TGTGCCATCAGTGAGTCGATTAGCGGGAGGGCCAATGGTAAAAATGAGCAGTTCTTC	CAISESISGRANGKNEQFF
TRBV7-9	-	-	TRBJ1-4	TGTGCCAGCAGCTTCCAGGGGTCTAATGAAAAACTGTTTTTT	CASSFQGSNEKLFF
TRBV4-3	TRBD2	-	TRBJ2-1	TGCGCCAGCAGCCAAGAATTCGCGGGGGAGAACAATGAGCAGTTCTTC	CASSQEFAGENNEQFF
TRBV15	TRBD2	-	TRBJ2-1	TGTGCCACCAGACAGCTAGCGGGACGCCCCAATGAGCAGTTCTTC	CATRQLAGRPNEQFF
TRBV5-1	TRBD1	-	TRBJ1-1	TGCGCCAGCAGCGGCGCGTCCCGGGACAGAGACAAAAACACTGAAGCTTTCTTT	CASSGASRDRDKNTEAFF
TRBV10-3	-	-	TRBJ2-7	TGTGCCATCAGTGATCCCGGCGGGGGCCGAAGCTACGAGCAGTACTTC	CAISDPGGGRSYEQYF
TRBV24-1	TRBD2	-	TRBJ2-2	TGTGCCACCAGTGACAGGACTAGCGGGAGATCCGGGGAGCTGTTTTTT	CATSDRTSGRSGELFF
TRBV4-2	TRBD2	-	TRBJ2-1	TGTGCCAGCAGCCAACCTAGCGGGGGGTTGTACAATGAGCAGTTCTTC	CASSQPSGGLYNEQFF
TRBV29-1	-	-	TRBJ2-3	TGCAGCGTAGACAACACAGATACGCAGTATTTT	CSVDNTDTQYF
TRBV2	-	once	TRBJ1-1	TGTGCCAGCAGGGCCGGGAACACTGAAGCTTTCTTT	CASRAGNTEAFF
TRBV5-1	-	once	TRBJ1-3	TGCGCCAGCAGCCCCACCCAGGTGCTCTCTGGAAACACCATATATTTT	CASSPTQVLSGNTIYF
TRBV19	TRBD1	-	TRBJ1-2	TGTGCCAGTAGTATTTCCGGGACAGGGGACTATGGCTACACCTTC	CASSISGTGDYGYTF
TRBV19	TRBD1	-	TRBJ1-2	TGTGCCAGTAGGGGCCCTGAGGGACAGAACTATGGCTACACCTTC	CASRGPEGQNYGYTF
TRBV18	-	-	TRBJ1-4	TGTGCCAGCTCACCGCTTAGGGGTGCTAATGAAAAACTGTTTTTT	CASSPLRGANEKLFF
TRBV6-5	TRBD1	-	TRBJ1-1	TGTGCCAGCAGTAATACCGGGACAGGGTATACTGAAGCTTTCTTT	CASSNTGTGYTEAFF
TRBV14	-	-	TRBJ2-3	TGTGCCAGCAGCCAACCGTACTATACGCAGTATTTT	CASSQPYYTQYF
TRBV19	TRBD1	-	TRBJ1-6	TGTGCCAGTAGTCCCGACCGGGACAGGGTCGGTTCACCCCTCCACTTT	CASSPDRDRVGSPLHF